This T cell receptor beta chain is from a study of blood T cell repertoires in COVID-19. V was pared by 3 bases and J by 2 bases, with 7 bases between. Germline assignment: CDR1 SEHNR and CDR2 FQNEAQ (reference sequence). The CDR3 is made up of 13 amino acids. TCRdb keeps only in-frame clones here, not all; method: immunoSEQ multiplex PCR. The table shows 200,000 to 250,000 clones, with approximately 85% occurring only once. The chain carries TRBV7-9 and TRBJ2-5; D not resolved. The specimen was peripheral blood. This clonotype originated in a woman in her sixties or seventies with COVID-19, enrolled during active disease. Here the CDR3 DNA reads TGTGCCAGCAGCTTTCAGTTACAAGAGACCCAGTACTTC. The encoded protein is CASSFQLQETQYF.